This T cell receptor (beta chain) was sequenced for a study of T cell responses to AZD1222 COVID-19 vaccine. The table came from immunoSEQ multiplex PCR; TCRdb's copy has only in-frame clones and leaves some out. The profile shows 150,000 to 200,000 clones, 85% to 95% of them singletons. The ends were cut back, 2 bases at V and 1 base at J, with 14 bases in the middle. The germline V gene has CDR1 MDHEN and CDR2 SYDVKM. This CDR3 has 16 amino acids. This chain links TRBV28 with TRBJ2-5; tentative D call: TRBD1 (5 bases). The TCR originated in an adult in good health. The starting material was peripheral blood, obtained on day 0 of AZD1222 vaccination. The chain's CDR3 is CASSLGSGKTQETQYF. CDR3 nucleotide sequence: TGTGCCAGCAGTTTAGGGTCAGGGAAGACCCAAGAGACCCAGTACTTC.